The 14 T cell receptor beta chains below were found in one sample sequenced in a study of cytomegalovirus exposure and HLA in healthy donors. Researchers ran the PCR with 60 Vbeta and 13 Jbeta primers. TCRdb's table, derived via immunoSEQ multiplex PCR, lists solely in-frame clones and lacks some. The sample has tens of thousands of clones, around 80% seen once. Sequences were obtained from PBMCs. These TCRs come from a man aged 35-49 years in good health and CMV-seronegative.

This clone is judged medium-sized. Other DNA sequences within the sample encode an identical CDR3. This sequence joins TRBV29-1 and TRBJ2-1; 12 bases map to TRBD2. This CDR3 is built from 18 residues. Trimming removed 6 bases from V and 0 bases from J; junction bases left unmatched: 12. In germline, CDR1 is SQVTM, CDR2 ANQGSEA. CDR3 in amino acids: CSVRGLAGTRSSYNEQFF. The CDR3 bases are TGCAGCGTCCGTGGACTAGCGGGGACTAGGAGCTCCTACAATGAGCAGTTCTTC.

J is TRBJ1-1 and V is TRBV5-1; 7 bases agree with TRBD1. This CDR3 has 14 amino acids. Germline V CDR1 and CDR2: SGHRS, YFSETQ. The junction had 13 bases not matched to a gene; V was cut back by 7 bases and J by 7 bases. The CDR3 loop is CASSSGDRAIEAFF. CDR3 sequence (DNA): TGCGCCAGCTCGTCGGGCGACAGGGCTATTGAAGCTTTCTTT.

Only a few counts were recorded for this clone. This chain uses TRBV6-6 with TRBJ2-3; unclear D gene. The V end was cut by 4 bases, the J end by 6 bases, with 8 bases between. Germline lookup yields CDR1 MNHNY and CDR2 SVGAGI (reference sequence). The CDR3 loop spans 12 amino acids. This CDR3 reads CASSSHQDTQYF. Written as DNA, the CDR3 is TGTGCCAGCAGTTCCCACCAGGATACGCAGTATTTT.

This clone was detected only once. The chain joins TRBV5-4 to TRBJ2-4; 10 nucleotides align to TRBD2. V was clipped by 4 bases and J by 7 bases; unmatched bases: 8. The length of the CDR3 is 15 residues. The germline CDR1 and CDR2 sequences are SGHNT and YYREEE (reference sequence). The DNA for the CDR3 is TGTGCCAGCAGCGCGCTAGCGGGAGAGGGGAACATTCAGTACTTC. Its protein is CASSALAGEGNIQYF.

This clone was detected a few times. The V and J genes are TRBV6-1 and TRBJ1-2; weak D call: TRBD1 (5 bases). Trimming shortened V by 4 bases and J by 7 bases, and 13 bases separated the two germline ends. The CDR3 totals 13 residues. Germline CDR1 MNHNS, CDR2 SASEGT. The CDR3 nucleotides read TGTGCCAGCAGTGCAGGAGACAGTGGTGGCTACACCTTC. Its translation: CASSAGDSGGYTF.

V usage is TRBV23-1 and J usage is TRBJ2-1; 9 bases align to TRBD1. TRBV23-1 is given ORF status, its function remaining uncertain. This CDR3 contains 16 residues. V dropped 0 bases and J dropped 7; count of bases not matched to a gene: 7. CDR3 sequence (DNA): TGCGCCAGCAGTCAATCGAGGGACAGGGACGGAAATGAGCAGTTCTTC. This gives the protein CASSQSRDRDGNEQFF.

V and J are TRBV5-4 and TRBJ2-1, with 16 bases lining up with TRBD2. Germline CDR1 SGHNT, CDR2 YYREEE (reference sequence). The CDR3 sequence is 18 residues long. V shed 10 bases, J shed 0 bases, and the junction held 10 bases outside the gene matches. CDR3 sequence reads: CAESGTSGGGSSYNEQFF. CDR3 nucleotide sequence: TGTGCCGAGTCCGGGACTAGCGGGGGGGGAAGCTCCTACAATGAGCAGTTCTTC. Using reference TRBV5-4 and TRBJ2-1 for the parts outside the CDR3, the full variable domain is ETGVTQSPTHLIKTRGQQVTLRCSSQSGHNTVSWYQQALGQGPQFIFQYYREEENGRGNFPPRFSGLQFPNYSSELNVNALELDDSALYLCAESGTSGGGSSYNEQFFGPGTRLTVL.

This chain uses TRBV6-4 with TRBJ2-5; D might be TRBD1 (5 bases). The end of the DNA aligns better with TRBJ2-7, so the J call may be wrong. From germline, CDR1 is MRHNA and CDR2 SNTAGT. The CDR3 spans 16 residues. DNA for the CDR3: TGTGCCAGCAGTATTCGCCCAACAGGTCGAGCCTACGAGCAGTACTTC. It yields the protein CASSIRPTGRAYEQYF.

This clone was seen more than once but under ten times. This rearrangement joins TRBV7-2 to TRBJ1-1; D possibly corresponds to TRBD1 (5 bases). Germline V gives CDR1 SGHTA, CDR2 FQGNSA. CDR3 size: 14 residues. Trimming took off 6 bases at V and 4 bases at J, with 15 bases between the two ends. CDR3 loop: CASRPGGGATEAFF. The CDR3 DNA reads TGTGCCAGCAGACCTGGGGGAGGGGCCACTGAAGCTTTCTTT.

V usage is TRBV6-1 and J usage is TRBJ1-2, with D perhaps matching TRBD1 (6 bases). Trimming cost V 2 bases and J 7 bases, with 11 bases left between them. Per germline, CDR1 MNHNS and CDR2 SASEGT. CDR3 length: 13 amino acids. The CDR3 nucleotides are TGTGCCAGCAGTGAAAGGGGGACAAGTGGCTACACCTTC. It specifies CASSERGTSGYTF.

To note about this clone: This CDR3 is also generated by other DNA sequences in the sample. The chain uses TRBV29-1 and TRBJ2-1; tentative D call: TRBD2 (7 bases). The CDR3 extends over 14 amino acids. The V gene lost 5 bases and the J gene lost 0 bases, with 11 bases spanning the gap. Germline values: CDR1 SQVTM, CDR2 ANQGSEA. The CDR3 DNA is TGCAGCGTTAGGGGGGGGAGCTCCTACAATGAGCAGTTCTTC. Its translation is CSVRGGSSYNEQFF.

This chain connects TRBV5-1 to TRBJ2-5; possible D gene TRBD2, 7 bases. The CDR3 runs 15 residues. The V gene lost 2 bases and the J gene lost 4 bases, with 15 bases spanning the gap. Germline V gene data show CDR1 as SGHRS and CDR2 as YFSETQ. CDR3: CASSFGGAQSETQYF. CDR3 sequence (DNA): TGCGCCAGCAGCTTTGGGGGGGCGCAATCAGAGACCCAGTACTTC.

The CDR3 DNA sequence: TGTGCCAGCAGTGAATTTTTGGGCACCCCGGCGAACACTGAAGCTTTCTTT. This gives the protein CASSEFLGTPANTEAFF. V is TRBV6-1 and J is TRBJ1-1; D is undetermined. V shed 2 bases and J shed 1 base, with 17 bases lying between them. Germline loops: CDR1 MNHNS, CDR2 SASEGT. There are 17 residues in the CDR3.

The chain carries TRBV11-3 and TRBJ2-3, with D possibly matching TRBD1 (5 bases). Germline CDR1 is SGHNT and CDR2 is YENEEA. V was cut by 1 base and J by 5 bases, with 7 bases left in between. There are 13 residues in the CDR3. CDR3: CASSLVGQDTQYF. CDR3 bases: TGTGCCAGCAGCTTAGTCGGACAAGATACGCAGTATTTT.